This entry lists 13 T cell receptor beta chains sequenced from one sample in a study of T-cell reconstitution after alpha-beta-depleted transplantation in children (TCRdb year 2016). The method behind the library was PCR. TCRdb names Illumina HiSeq 2500 as the instrument used. TCR libraries were prepared with molecular barcoding, using unique molecular identifiers to normalize TCRbeta repertoire quantification. Starting from the raw public reads, TCRdb applied fastp trimming at Q25, assembled clones with MiXCR and retained in-frame beta chains. For every CDR3 protein sequence, its rows merge into one entry that carries the most common genes and DNA. Present in this sample are about 190,000 distinct CDR3 sequences, about 6.4% of which were seen just once. The ten largest account for 3% of the sample. The sample in question was PBMCs from the stem cell graft donor, obtained from the stem cell graft. These receptors originate from a human donor who donated a stem cell graft to a child with Wiskott-Aldrich syndrome.

This clonotype has ten or more counts. The chain links TRBV6-5 to TRBJ1-5; TRBD1 matches 7 bases. From germline, CDR1 is MNHEY and CDR2 SVGAGI. CDR3 length: 15 residues. J gave up 1 base and V 2 bases, and 2 bases lay outside the gene matches. This CDR3 is CASSYLTGSNQPQHF. The CDR3 DNA reads TGTGCCAGCAGTTACCTGACAGGGAGCAATCAGCCCCAGCATTTT.

In this sample, this clonotype turned up many times. DNA for the CDR3: TGTGCCAGCAGCCTAGGACAGGGAGGAAGCTATGGCTACACCTTC. Protein sequence: CASSLGQGGSYGYTF. The J gene is TRBJ1-2, the V gene TRBV11-2; 8 bases align to TRBD1. The CDR3 runs to 15 residues. The J segment lost 4 bases and the V segment lost 5 bases, leaving 9 bases of the junction unmatched. Germline V lookup: CDR1 SGHAT, CDR2 FQNNGV.

This clonotype occurred many times. This chain connects TRBV15 to TRBJ2-7; D possibly matches TRBD1 or TRBD2 (5 bases each). In germline, CDR1 is LNHNV, CDR2 YYDKDF (reference sequence). The V end lost 4 bases, the J end lost 3 bases, and 16 bases lay between the germline ends. The CDR3 extends over 15 amino acids. The CDR3 DNA reads as TGTGCCACCAGCATATCCGGGACGGGTATCTACGAGCAGTACTTC. It codes for CATSISGTGIYEQYF.

This clonotype occurred many times. The V gene is TRBV18, the J gene TRBJ2-7, with 11 nucleotides matching TRBD1. Germline V gene data show CDR1 as KGHSH and CDR2 as LQKENI. The V segment lost 3 bases and the J segment 0 bases; nucleotides outside the gene matches: 4. The CDR3 is 16 amino acids. The CDR3 loop is CASSPWGQGGSYEQYF. The CDR3 DNA reads as TGTGCCAGCTCACCGTGGGGACAGGGGGGCTCCTACGAGCAGTACTTC.

This clonotype was found many times. The genes are TRBV20-1 and TRBJ1-1, with a possible D match to TRBD1 (6 bases). Trimming took off 3 bases at V and 10 bases at J, with 15 bases between the two ends. There are 12 residues in the CDR3. CDR1 DFQATT and CDR2 SNEGSKA come from the germline V gene (reference sequence). CDR3: CSASLAGARAFF. The CDR3 bases are TGCAGTGCTAGCCTTGCGGGGGCACGAGCTTTCTTT.

This clonotype showed up many times. The rearrangement uses TRBV9 and TRBJ2-1, with D uncertain. The CDR3 is 14 residues long. Germline CDR1 SGDLS, CDR2 YYNGEE. Trimming shortened V by 0 bases and J by 8 bases, and 12 bases separated the two germline ends. This chain's CDR3 is CASSVALVFYEQFF. The CDR3 region has the DNA TGTGCCAGCAGCGTAGCTCTAGTCTTTTATGAGCAGTTCTTC.

This clonotype was detected many times. The chain employs TRBV29-1 and TRBJ1-1, with a weak D call TRBD1 (5 bases). V dropped 4 bases and J dropped 3 bases, with 15 bases sitting between them. Germline lookup yields CDR1 SQVTM and CDR2 ANQGSEA. The CDR3 covers 14 residues. CDR3 protein: CSVGGGESDTEAFF. The CDR3 nucleotides are TGCAGCGTTGGCGGGGGGGAGTCGGACACTGAAGCTTTCTTT.

At least ten counts were recorded for this clonotype. The CDR3, as DNA: TGTGCCAGCAGCTTAGAGTGGTACGAGCAGTACTTC. It specifies CASSLEWYEQYF. The V and J genes are TRBV7-9 and TRBJ2-7; D call uncertain. The germline CDR1 and CDR2 sequences are SEHNR and FQNEAQ (reference sequence). The CDR3 extends over 12 amino acids. The germline V and J ends were trimmed by 1 base and 4 bases, with 5 bases remaining between them.

This clonotype was recorded many times. The chain uses TRBV29-1 and TRBJ2-1, with 7 nucleotides matching TRBD1. The CDR3 length is 11 residues. The germline V gene has CDR1 SQVTM and CDR2 ANQGSEA. The trim removed 8 bases at V and 8 bases at J, leaving 6 bases unmatched. CDR3 DNA sequence: TGCAGCAGTAGAGGGGGCGATGAGCAGTTCTTC. Translating gives CSSRGGDEQFF.

This clonotype occurred a few times. The chain combines TRBV6-2 or TRBV6-3 with TRBJ1-1; no clear D. Trimming cost V 1 base and J 0 bases, with 30 bases left between them. The germline CDR1 and CDR2 sequences are MNHEY and SVGEGT. The CDR3 covers 22 residues. The CDR3 DNA is TGTGCCAGCAGTTACTTTTTATTGTTAGGGAAGGATTTTCAGTACATGAACACTGAAGCTTTCTTT. It codes for CASSYFLLLGKDFQYMNTEAFF.

There are many counts of this clonotype. This sequence joins TRBV7-8 and TRBJ2-1, with 7 bases lining up with TRBD1. CDR3 length: 14 residues. The trim removed 5 bases at V and 2 bases at J, leaving 3 bases unmatched. Germline values: CDR1 SGHVS, CDR2 FQNEAQ. In nucleotides, the CDR3 is TGTGCCAGCAGCCCCGACAGGGCCTACAATGAGCAGTTCTTC. It yields the protein CASSPDRAYNEQFF.

This clonotype was seen repeatedly, ten times or more. This chain links TRBV4-2 with TRBJ1-6; 10 bases map to TRBD1. Germline lookup yields CDR1 LGHNA and CDR2 YNFKEQ. The CDR3 has 14 amino acids. Losses at the gene ends were 4 bases for V and 11 bases for J; bases not matched to a gene: 5. The CDR3 reads CASSLGTGVPPLHF. The CDR3 nucleotides read TGTGCCAGCAGCCTCGGGACAGGGGTTCCACCCCTCCACTTT.

This clonotype came up many times. V and J are TRBV24-1 and TRBJ2-7, with 8 bases identical to TRBD1. The CDR3 has 14 amino acids. The V gene's germline CDR1 is KGHDR and CDR2 SFDVKD. With V trimmed by 0 bases and J by 9 bases, 6 bases remained unmatched. The CDR3 spells CATSDLRLGQGQYF. CDR3 DNA: TGTGCCACCAGTGATTTGCGTCTCGGACAGGGGCAGTACTTC.